This T cell receptor beta chain was retrieved from a study of blood T cell repertoires in COVID-19. Whole-study context: Samples representing acute and convalescent COVID-19 were sourced from the United States, Italy and Spain. Nucleic acid was either cDNA or gDNA, and it came from T cells, B-cell-depleted T cells, or PBMCs.

Profiling relied on immunoSEQ multiplex PCR, and the TCRdb table lists in-frame clones only, not all of them. The sample has a few hundred thousand clones, 88% seen once. The material sequenced was peripheral blood. The sequence derives from a woman aged 25 to 45 with COVID-19, enrolled during active disease.

Here the CDR3 DNA reads TGTGCCAGCAGTAAACATCCGGGACTAGCGGGAGCTAGCCAAGAGACCCAGTACTTC. Its protein product is CASSKHPGLAGASQETQYF. The V and J genes are TRBV28 and TRBJ2-5; 14 nucleotides line up with TRBD2. Trimming at V came to 5 bases and at J to 1 base, leaving 12 bases not matched to a gene. CDR3 length: 19 residues. Germline CDR1 and CDR2: MDHEN and SYDVKM.